This T cell receptor beta chain was observed in a study of read filtering for tumor transcriptome and immune sequencing. Study-level background: The cohort had about 16 men and approximately 15 women aged roughly 45 to 90, mean about 72 years. 8 or 9 patients were R-ISS I, about 16 were R-ISS II, 6 or 7 were R-ISS III.

This clonotype has ten or more counts. Its antigen is undetermined. General observations from the study: Dropping single-read clonotypes raised IR-seq and RNA-seq shared-clonotype correlation. IR-seq captured clonotypes deeper and more reliably than RNA-seq.

This CDR3 region has 13 residues. Per germline, CDR1 MNHEY and CDR2 SVGEGT. Trimming cost V 6 bases and J 7 bases, with 14 bases left between them. From approximately 400 ng of RNA, a library with molecular barcoded alpha/delta and beta/gamma adaptors was made. TCRdb itself ran the reads through MiXCR, one entry per CDR3 protein. The data hold some 40,000 distinct CDR3 sequences, with roughly 12% observed a single time. The rearrangement links TRBV6-2 or TRBV6-3 to TRBJ2-3, with D possibly TRBD2 on 5 matching bases. The sequencing input was a population of CD138-negative cells sorted from bone marrow. The clonotype was recovered from a donor at least 40 years old with multiple myeloma. CDR3: CASSPGLSNTQYF. The CDR3 DNA sequence: TGTGCCAGCAGCCCCGGACTGTCAAATACGCAGTATTTT.